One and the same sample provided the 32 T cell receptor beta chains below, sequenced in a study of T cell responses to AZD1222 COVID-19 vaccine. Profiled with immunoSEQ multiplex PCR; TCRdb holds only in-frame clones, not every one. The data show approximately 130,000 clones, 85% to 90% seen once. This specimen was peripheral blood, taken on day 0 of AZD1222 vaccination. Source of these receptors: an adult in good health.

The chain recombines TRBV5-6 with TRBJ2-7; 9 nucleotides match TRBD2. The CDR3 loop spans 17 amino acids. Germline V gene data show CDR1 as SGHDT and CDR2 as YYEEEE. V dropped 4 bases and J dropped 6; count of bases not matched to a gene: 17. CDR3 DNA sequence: TGTGCCAGCAGCGCGGAGCTAGCGGGAAATTTTGGAGGCGAGCAGTACTTC. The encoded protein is CASSAELAGNFGGEQYF.

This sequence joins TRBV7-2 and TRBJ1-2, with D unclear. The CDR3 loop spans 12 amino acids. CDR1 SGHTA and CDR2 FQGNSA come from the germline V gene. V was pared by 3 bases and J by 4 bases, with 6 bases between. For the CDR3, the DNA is TGTGCCAGCAGCTTCCGGTTCTATGGCTACACCTTC. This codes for CASSFRFYGYTF.

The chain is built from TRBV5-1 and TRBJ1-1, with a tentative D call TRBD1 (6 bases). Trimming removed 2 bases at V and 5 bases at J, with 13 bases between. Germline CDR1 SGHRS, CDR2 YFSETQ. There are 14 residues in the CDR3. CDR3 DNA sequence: TGCGCCAGCAGCTTACAGGGTCGGGGAACTGAAGCTTTCTTT. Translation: CASSLQGRGTEAFF.

CDR3 protein: CASSYGQGRSYGYTF. For the CDR3, the DNA is TGTGCCAGCAGTTACGGACAGGGGCGCAGCTATGGCTACACCTTC. The rearrangement joins TRBV6-2 or TRBV6-3 to TRBJ1-2; TRBD1 matches at 9 bases. The CDR3 is 15 residues long. Per germline, CDR1 MNHEY and CDR2 SVGEGT. J gave up 4 bases and V 2 bases, and 5 bases lay outside the gene matches.

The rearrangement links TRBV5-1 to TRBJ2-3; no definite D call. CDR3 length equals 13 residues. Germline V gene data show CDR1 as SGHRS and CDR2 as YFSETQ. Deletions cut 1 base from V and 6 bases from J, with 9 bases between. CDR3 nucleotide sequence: TGCGCCAGCAGCTTGTCTAGAATGGATACGCAGTATTTT. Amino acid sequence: CASSLSRMDTQYF.

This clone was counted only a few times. The CDR3 region has the DNA TGTGCTAGTGGTTTTCTGGACAGGGGAGTCTCTGGAAACACCATATATTTT. Translation gives CASGFLDRGVSGNTIYF. V is TRBV12-5 and J is TRBJ1-3, with TRBD1 identical over 9 bases. Trimming cost V 3 bases and J 0 bases; bases outside gene matches: 6. Per germline, CDR1 LGHNT and CDR2 FRNRAP. The CDR3 extends over 17 amino acids.

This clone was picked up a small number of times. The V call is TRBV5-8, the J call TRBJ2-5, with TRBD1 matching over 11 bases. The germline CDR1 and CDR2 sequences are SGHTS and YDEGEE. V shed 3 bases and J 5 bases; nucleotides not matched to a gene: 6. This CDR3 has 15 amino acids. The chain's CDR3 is CASSSRTGGDETQYF. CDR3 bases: TGTGCCAGCAGCTCGAGGACAGGGGGCGATGAGACCCAGTACTTC.

The CDR3 is CATSRGVGYEQYF. The CDR3 coding sequence is TGTGCCACTTCCAGGGGAGTAGGCTACGAGCAGTACTTC. The chain couples TRBV19 to TRBJ2-7, with a tentative D call TRBD1 (6 bases). The CDR3 is 13 amino acids. Between the trimmed V and J ends, which lost 10 bases and 3 bases, there was a span of 16 bases. Germline V gene lookup returns CDR1 LNHDA and CDR2 SQIVND (reference sequence).

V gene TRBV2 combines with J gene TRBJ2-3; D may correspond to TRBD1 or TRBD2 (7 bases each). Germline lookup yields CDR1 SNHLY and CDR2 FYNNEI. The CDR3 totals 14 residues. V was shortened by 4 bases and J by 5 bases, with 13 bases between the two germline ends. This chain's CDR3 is CASSGPGGGDTQYF. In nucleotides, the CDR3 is TGTGCCAGCAGTGGACCAGGGGGGGGAGATACGCAGTATTTT.

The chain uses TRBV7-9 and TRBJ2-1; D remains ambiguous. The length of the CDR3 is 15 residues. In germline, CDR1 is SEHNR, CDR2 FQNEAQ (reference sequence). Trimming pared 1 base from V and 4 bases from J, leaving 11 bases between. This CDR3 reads CASSLVVAEYNEQFF. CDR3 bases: TGTGCCAGCAGCTTAGTAGTTGCCGAATACAATGAGCAGTTCTTC.

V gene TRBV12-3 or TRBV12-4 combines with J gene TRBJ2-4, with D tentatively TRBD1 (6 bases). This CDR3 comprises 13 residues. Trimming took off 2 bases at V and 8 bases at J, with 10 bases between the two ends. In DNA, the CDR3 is TGTGCCAGCAGTTTAAACAGGGCGGACATTCAGTACTTC. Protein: CASSLNRADIQYF.

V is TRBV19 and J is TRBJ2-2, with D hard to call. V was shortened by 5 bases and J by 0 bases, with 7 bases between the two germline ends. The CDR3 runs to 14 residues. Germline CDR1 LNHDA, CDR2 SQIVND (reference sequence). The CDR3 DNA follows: TGTGCCAGTAGTTCAGCCGCGAACACCGGGGAGCTGTTTTTT. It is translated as CASSSAANTGELFF.

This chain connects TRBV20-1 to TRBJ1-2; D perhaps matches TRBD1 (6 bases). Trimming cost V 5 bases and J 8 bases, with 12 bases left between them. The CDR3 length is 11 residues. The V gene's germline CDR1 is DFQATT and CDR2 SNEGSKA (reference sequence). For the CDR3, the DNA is TGCAGTGCTCCGACAGGAGGGGGCTACACCTTC. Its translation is CSAPTGGGYTF.

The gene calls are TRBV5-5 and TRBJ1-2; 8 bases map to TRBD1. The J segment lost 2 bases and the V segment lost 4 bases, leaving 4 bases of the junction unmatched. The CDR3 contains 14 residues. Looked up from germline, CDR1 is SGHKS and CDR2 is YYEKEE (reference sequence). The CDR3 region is CASSPGQGNYGYTF. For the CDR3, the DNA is TGTGCCAGCAGCCCTGGACAGGGAAACTATGGCTACACCTTC. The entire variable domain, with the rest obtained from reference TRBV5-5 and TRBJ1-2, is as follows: DAGVTQSPTHLIKTRGQQVTLRCSPISGHKSVSWYQQVLGQGPQFIFQYYEKEERGRGNFPDRFSARQFPNYSSELNVNALLLGDSALYLCASSPGQGNYGYTFGSGTRLTVV.

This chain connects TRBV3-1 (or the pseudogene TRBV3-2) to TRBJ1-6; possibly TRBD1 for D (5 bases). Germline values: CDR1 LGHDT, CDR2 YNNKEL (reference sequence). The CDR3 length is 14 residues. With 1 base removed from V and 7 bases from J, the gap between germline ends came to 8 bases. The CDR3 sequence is CASSQVAGNSPLHF. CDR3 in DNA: TGTGCCAGCAGCCAAGTGGCAGGGAATTCACCCCTCCACTTT.

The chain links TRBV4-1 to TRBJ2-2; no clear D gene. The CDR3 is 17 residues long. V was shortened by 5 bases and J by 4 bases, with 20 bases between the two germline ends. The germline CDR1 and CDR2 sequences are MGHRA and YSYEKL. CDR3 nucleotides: TGCGCCAGCAGCGAAGGAGACACGACCGGAGTCACCGGGGAGCTGTTTTTT. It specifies CASSEGDTTGVTGELFF.

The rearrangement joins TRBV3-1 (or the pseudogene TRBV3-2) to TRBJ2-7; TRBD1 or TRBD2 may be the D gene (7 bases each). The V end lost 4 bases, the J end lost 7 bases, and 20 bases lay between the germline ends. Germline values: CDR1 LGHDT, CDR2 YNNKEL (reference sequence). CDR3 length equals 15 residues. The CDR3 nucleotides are TGTGCCAGCAGCCCAGGGGGGGATATTTCCGGGGAGCAGTACTTC. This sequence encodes CASSPGGDISGEQYF.

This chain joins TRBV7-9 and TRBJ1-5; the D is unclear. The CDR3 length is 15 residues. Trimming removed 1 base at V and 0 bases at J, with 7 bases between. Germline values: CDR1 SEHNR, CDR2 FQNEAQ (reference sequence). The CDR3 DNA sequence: TGTGCCAGCAGCTTAGGTGGGGATAGCAATCAGCCCCAGCATTTT. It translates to CASSLGGDSNQPQHF.

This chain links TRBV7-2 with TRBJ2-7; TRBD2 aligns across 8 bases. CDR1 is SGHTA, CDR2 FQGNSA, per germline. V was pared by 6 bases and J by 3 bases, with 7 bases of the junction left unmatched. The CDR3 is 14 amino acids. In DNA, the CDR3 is TGTGCCAGCAGTAGATACGGGGGGGACTACGAGCAGTACTTC. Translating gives CASSRYGGDYEQYF.

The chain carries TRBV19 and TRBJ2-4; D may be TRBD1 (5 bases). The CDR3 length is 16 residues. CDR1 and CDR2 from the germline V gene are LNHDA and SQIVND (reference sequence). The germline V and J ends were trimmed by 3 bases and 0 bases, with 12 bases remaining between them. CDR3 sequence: CASSIGRTLAKNIQYF. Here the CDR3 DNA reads TGTGCCAGTAGTATCGGCAGGACACTAGCCAAAAACATTCAGTACTTC.

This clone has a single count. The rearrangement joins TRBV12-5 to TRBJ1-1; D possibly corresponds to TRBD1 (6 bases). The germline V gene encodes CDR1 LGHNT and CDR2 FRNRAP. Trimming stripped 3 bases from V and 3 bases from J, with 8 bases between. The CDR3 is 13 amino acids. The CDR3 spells CASGLGQYTEAFF. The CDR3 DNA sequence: TGTGCTAGTGGTTTAGGACAGTACACTGAAGCTTTCTTT. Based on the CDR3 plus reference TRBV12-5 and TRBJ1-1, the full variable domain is DARVTQTPRHKVTEMGQEVTMRCQPILGHNTVFWYRQTMMQGLELLAYFRNRAPLDDSGMPKDRFSAEMPDATLATLKIQPSEPRDSAVYFCASGLGQYTEAFFGQGTRLTVV.

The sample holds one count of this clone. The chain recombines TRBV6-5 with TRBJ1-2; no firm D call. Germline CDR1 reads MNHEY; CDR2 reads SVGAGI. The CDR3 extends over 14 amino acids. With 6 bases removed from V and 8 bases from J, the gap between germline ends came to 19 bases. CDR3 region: CASRTSGGFLGYTF. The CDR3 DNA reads TGTGCCAGCAGAACATCTGGCGGGTTCCTCGGCTACACCTTC.

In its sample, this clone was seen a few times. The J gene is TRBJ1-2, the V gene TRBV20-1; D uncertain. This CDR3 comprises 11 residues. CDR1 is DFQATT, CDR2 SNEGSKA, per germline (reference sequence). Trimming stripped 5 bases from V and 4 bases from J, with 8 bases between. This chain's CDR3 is CSAGEIYGYTF. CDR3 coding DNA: TGCAGTGCTGGGGAGATCTATGGCTACACCTTC.

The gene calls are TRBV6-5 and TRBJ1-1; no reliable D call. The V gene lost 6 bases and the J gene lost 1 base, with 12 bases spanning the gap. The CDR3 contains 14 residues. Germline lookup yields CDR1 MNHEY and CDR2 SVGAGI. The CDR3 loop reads CASSVRDSNTEAFF. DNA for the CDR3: TGTGCCAGCAGCGTTAGGGATTCGAACACTGAAGCTTTCTTT.

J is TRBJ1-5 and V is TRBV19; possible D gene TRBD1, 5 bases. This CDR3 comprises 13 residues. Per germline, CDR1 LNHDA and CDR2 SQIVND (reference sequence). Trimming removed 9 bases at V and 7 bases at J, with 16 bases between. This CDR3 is CARGRGVGQPQHF. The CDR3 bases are TGTGCCAGAGGACGGGGGGTAGGGCAGCCCCAGCATTTT. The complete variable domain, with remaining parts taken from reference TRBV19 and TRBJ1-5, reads DGGITQSPKYLFRKEGQNVTLSCEQNLNHDAMYWYRQDPGQGLRLIYYSQIVNDFQKGDIAEGYSVSREKKESFPLTVTSAQKNPTAFYLCARGRGVGQPQHFGDGTRLSIL.

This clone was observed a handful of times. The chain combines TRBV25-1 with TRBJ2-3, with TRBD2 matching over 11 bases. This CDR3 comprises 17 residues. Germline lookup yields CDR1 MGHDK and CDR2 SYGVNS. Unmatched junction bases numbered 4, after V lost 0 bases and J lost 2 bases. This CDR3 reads CASSEYLSGGATDTQYF. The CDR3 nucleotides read TGTGCCAGCAGTGAATACCTTAGCGGGGGGGCCACAGATACGCAGTATTTT.

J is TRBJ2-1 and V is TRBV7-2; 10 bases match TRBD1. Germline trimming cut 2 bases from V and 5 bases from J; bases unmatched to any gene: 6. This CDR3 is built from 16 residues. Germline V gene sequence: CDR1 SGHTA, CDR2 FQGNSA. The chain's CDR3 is CASSLFGTGANNEQFF. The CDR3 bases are TGTGCCAGCAGCTTATTCGGGACAGGGGCTAACAATGAGCAGTTCTTC. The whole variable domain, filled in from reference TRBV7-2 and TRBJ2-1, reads GAGVSQSPSNKVTEKGKDVELRCDPISGHTALYWYRQSLGQGLEFLIYFQGNSAPDKSGLPSDRFSAERTGGSVSTLTIQRTQQEDSAVYLCASSLFGTGANNEQFFGPGTRLTVL.

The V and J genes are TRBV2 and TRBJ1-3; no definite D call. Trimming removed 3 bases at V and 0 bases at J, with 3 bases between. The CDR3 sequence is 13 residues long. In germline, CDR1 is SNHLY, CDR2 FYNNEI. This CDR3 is CASSDTSGNTIYF. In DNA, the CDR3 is TGTGCCAGCAGTGATACCTCTGGAAACACCATATATTTT.

The CDR3 spells CASKLSDTQYF. The CDR3 region has the DNA TGTGCCAGCAAACTCTCAGATACGCAGTATTTT. The chain joins TRBV5-6 to TRBJ2-3; D not certain. V lost 6 bases and J 4 bases, leaving 6 bases between the germline ends. Germline assignment: CDR1 SGHDT and CDR2 YYEEEE. The CDR3 covers 11 residues.

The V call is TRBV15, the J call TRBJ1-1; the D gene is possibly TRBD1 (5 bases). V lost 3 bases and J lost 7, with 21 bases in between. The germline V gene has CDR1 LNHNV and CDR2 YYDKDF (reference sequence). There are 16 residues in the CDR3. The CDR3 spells CATSREDPGTSSEAFF. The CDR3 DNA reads TGTGCCACCAGCAGGGAAGATCCCGGGACGTCCAGTGAAGCTTTCTTT.

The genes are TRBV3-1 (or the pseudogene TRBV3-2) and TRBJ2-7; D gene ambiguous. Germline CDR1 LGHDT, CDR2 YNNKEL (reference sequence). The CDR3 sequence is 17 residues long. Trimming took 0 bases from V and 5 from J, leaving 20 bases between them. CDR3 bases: TGTGCCAGCAGCCAAGAGACCCCCCCTGCGCCGTCTGACGAGCAGTACTTC. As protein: CASSQETPPAPSDEQYF.

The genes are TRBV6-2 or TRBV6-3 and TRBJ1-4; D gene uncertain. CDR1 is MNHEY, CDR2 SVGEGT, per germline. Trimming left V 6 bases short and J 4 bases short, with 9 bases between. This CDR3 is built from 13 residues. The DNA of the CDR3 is TGTGCCAGCAGCGGACGGAATAATGAAAAACTGTTTTTT. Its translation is CASSGRNNEKLFF.